A few counts support the clone carrying this T cell receptor (beta chain). This specimen comes from a study of molecular identifiers for immune sequencing clone quantification. V lost 0 bases and J 1 base, leaving 3 bases between the germline ends. The CDR3 is made up of 13 amino acids. The V gene's germline CDR1 is LNHDA and CDR2 SQIVND (reference sequence). TCRdb re-derived calls from the PCR reads in MiXCR, one entry per CDR3 protein. The sample yields roughly 300,000 distinct CDR3 sequences, roughly a quarter seen once. The chain couples TRBV19 to TRBJ1-1; D gene ambiguous. The sequencing input was naive CD8+ T cells from blood, with Jurkat cell RNA spiked in. The subset was: FACS-sorted CD8+CD4-CCR7+CD45RA+ naive T cells. This sequence was found in a human donor in good health. Some libraries in this study had Jurkat cell RNA spiked in. The CDR3 region has the DNA TGTGCCAGTAGTATAGACCAGAACACTGAAGCTTTCTTT. It encodes CASSIDQNTEAFF.